Following are 5 T cell receptor beta chains from one sample sequenced in a study of metastatic and nonmetastatic thyroid tumors. TCRdb called clones again from the PCR reads with MiXCR. Seen here are approximately 74,000 clones, approximately 15% observed once, and the top ten hold approximately 7%. No patient had received any treatment before thyroid surgery. Sequenced sample: blood. The receptors shown here come from a male donor with papillary thyroid cancer or a benign thyroid nodule (not recorded which). Some clones in this sample may be carry-over from other donors' samples.

The genes are TRBV6-4 and TRBJ2-7; 8 bases match TRBD1. Germline loops: CDR1 MRHNA, CDR2 SNTAGT. J lost 3 bases, V lost 3 bases, and 10 bases had no gene match. This CDR3 has 16 amino acids. CDR3 region: CASSEGPRDRFYEQYF. DNA of the CDR3: TGTGCCAGCAGTGAAGGGCCCCGGGACAGGTTCTACGAGCAGTACTTC.

This clone was seen more than once but under ten times. The chain's CDR3 is CASSGGYYEQYF. CDR3 DNA: TGTGCCAGCAGTGGGGGATACTACGAGCAGTACTTC. The chain joins TRBV6-1 to TRBJ2-7; D not resolved. There are 12 residues in the CDR3. CDR1 is MNHNS, CDR2 SASEGT, per germline. The V end lost 4 bases, the J end lost 3 bases, and 7 bases lay between the germline ends.

As regards this clone: Germline is not matched at one junction end, which may reflect a read error. J is TRBJ2-5 and V is TRBV6-1, with 10 bases matching TRBD2. Germline V lookup: CDR1 MNHNS, CDR2 SASEGT. The CDR3 is 15 amino acids. In nucleotides, the CDR3 is TGTTCCAGCAGCCGCCCTGGACTAGCGGCCGGTACCCAGTACTTC. Protein product: CSSSRPGLAAGTQYF.

This clone was counted only a few times. This sequence joins TRBV28 and TRBJ2-1; TRBD2 aligns across 7 bases. Germline loops: CDR1 MDHEN, CDR2 SYDVKM. CDR3 length: 13 residues. Unmatched junction bases numbered 4, after V lost 8 bases and J lost 3 bases. Here the CDR3 reads CASGRADYNEQFF. CDR3 coding DNA: TGTGCCAGCGGGAGGGCGGACTACAATGAGCAGTTCTTC.

This clone was detected many times. This rearrangement joins TRBV30 to TRBJ1-2; the D gene is possibly TRBD1 (5 bases). The V gene lost 5 bases and the J gene lost 4 bases, with 14 bases spanning the gap. This CDR3 is 13 amino acids long. Germline V gives CDR1 GTSNPN, CDR2 SVGIG (reference sequence). CDR3 DNA sequence: TGTGCCTGGGAAGGGACCCCACTCTATGGCTACACCTTC. It specifies CAWEGTPLYGYTF.